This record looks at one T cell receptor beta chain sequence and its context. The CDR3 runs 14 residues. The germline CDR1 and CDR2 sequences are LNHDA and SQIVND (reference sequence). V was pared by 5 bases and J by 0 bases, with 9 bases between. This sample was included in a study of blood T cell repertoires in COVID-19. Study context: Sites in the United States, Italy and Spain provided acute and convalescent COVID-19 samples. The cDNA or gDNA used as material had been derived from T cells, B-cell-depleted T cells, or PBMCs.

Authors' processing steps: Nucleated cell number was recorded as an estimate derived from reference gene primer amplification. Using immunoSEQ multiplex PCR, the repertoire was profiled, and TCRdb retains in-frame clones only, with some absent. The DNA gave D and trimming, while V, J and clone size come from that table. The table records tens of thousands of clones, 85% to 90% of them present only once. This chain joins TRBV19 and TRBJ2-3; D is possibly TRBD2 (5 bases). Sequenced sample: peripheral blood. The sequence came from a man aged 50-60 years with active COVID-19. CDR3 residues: CASSWSGSTDTQYF. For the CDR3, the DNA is TGTGCCAGTAGTTGGAGCGGAAGCACAGATACGCAGTATTTT.